This T cell receptor beta chain came from a study of T cells in Graves' hyperthyroidism and ophthalmopathy. This clonotype showed up many times. Its antigen remains unknown. Exclusion followed for patients with uncontrolled infection, other autoimmune disease, pregnancy or lactation. Blood was drawn at first hyperthyroidism diagnosis, before any ophthalmopathy symptoms. RNA transcripts gave rise to amplified TCR beta CDR3 regions. Primed by the HTBI set, a first-round RT-PCR was run on the TCR CDR3. TCRdb ran MiXCR on the multiplex PCR reads and lists one entry per CDR3 protein. Of 250,000 or so distinct CDR3 sequences in the sample, nearly 15% were seen once. Germline trimming cut 5 bases from V and 5 bases from J; bases unmatched to any gene: 9. This CDR3 region has 15 residues. Germline values: CDR1 SGHKS, CDR2 YYEKEE (reference sequence). Study conclusions and caveats: The authors' 13 V-J model separated ophthalmopathy from stable hyperthyroidism.

The sequence was collected from a woman between 50 and 59 years old with Graves' hyperthyroidism that later progressed to Graves' ophthalmopathy. Material: blood. This chain joins TRBV5-5 and TRBJ2-1, with TRBD2 matching 8 bases. CDR3 region: CASRSGGAGNNEQFF. The DNA for the CDR3 is TGTGCCAGCAGATCCGGGGGGGCGGGAAACAATGAGCAGTTCTTC.